This T cell receptor (beta chain) was sequenced in a study of cytomegalovirus exposure and HLA in healthy donors. Notes on the study in general: TCR beta sequences reportedly predicted most subjects' HLA-A and HLA-B alleles accurately.

The table lists this clone with a few counts. Its specificity is not known. The primer mix had 60 Vbeta and 13 Jbeta primers. The table came from immunoSEQ multiplex PCR; TCRdb's copy has only in-frame clones and leaves some out. The table records some 74,000 clones, 60% to 85% of them present only once. The germline V gene has CDR1 SNHLY and CDR2 FYNNEI. The CDR3 totals 16 residues. V was clipped by 7 bases and J by 0 bases, with 13 bases between them. The chain employs TRBV2 and TRBJ1-6; no clear D gene. Sequencing used PBMCs. The sequence derives from a male donor in good health and CMV-seronegative. In DNA form, the CDR3 reads TGTGCCAGCAACCCGGACGGGAGCTCCTATAATTCACCCCTCCACTTT. Its protein product is CASNPDGSSYNSPLHF.